The next 24 T cell receptor beta chains were all read from a single sample in a study of sequential checkpoint blockade in melanoma. Indicated treatment: randomized to nivolumab then ipilimumab (arm A) or the reverse (arm B). This table comes from immunoSEQ multiplex PCR, and its TCRdb copy is limited to in-frame clones, with some not included. The table records around 15,000 clones, 85% to 95% of them present only once. The specimen was CD8+ T cells sorted from blood (inferred from file names), collected from a patient given nivolumab and ipilimumab in sequence. These receptors were obtained from a human donor with melanoma.

The chain joins TRBV9 to TRBJ2-1; 11 positions match TRBD2. The ends lost 4 bases at V and 5 bases at J; junction bases unmatched: 5. The CDR3 contains 15 residues. CDR1 is SGDLS, CDR2 YYNGEE, per germline. As DNA, the CDR3 is TGTGCCAGCAGCACCGGGACTAGCGGCCACAATGAGCAGTTCTTC. The encoded protein is CASSTGTSGHNEQFF.

The V and J genes are TRBV21-1 and TRBJ1-2. TRBV21-1 is a recognized pseudogene. The CDR3 loop spans 16 amino acids. The CDR3 region has the DNA TGTGCCAGCAGCATATCAGAGGCAACCCTCCACTATGGCTACACCTTC. Translation gives CASSISEATLHYGYTF.

The chain is built from TRBV6-5 and TRBJ1-2; TRBD1 aligns across 9 bases. Germline values: CDR1 MNHEY, CDR2 SVGAGI. There are 15 residues in the CDR3. J lost 7 bases, V lost 0 bases, and 6 bases had no gene match. In DNA form, the CDR3 reads TGTGCCAGCAGTTACTCGGGACAGGGTGTTGGTGGCTACACCTTC. It is translated as CASSYSGQGVGGYTF.

The chain joins TRBV7-6 to TRBJ1-1; no reliable D call. Germline V gives CDR1 SGHVS, CDR2 FNYEAQ. The V end was cut by 2 bases, the J end by 4 bases, with 8 bases between. The CDR3 is made up of 13 amino acids. CDR3 sequence: CASSLREGTEAFF. The CDR3 coding sequence is TGTGCCAGCAGCTTACGGGAGGGCACTGAAGCTTTCTTT.

The CDR3 DNA reads TGTGCCAGCCGCCAAACCCGGGACAGGGGGGTTTGGAGCGAGCAGTACTTC. Translating it yields CASRQTRDRGVWSEQYF. The gene calls are TRBV11-2 and TRBJ2-7; 11 positions match TRBD1. This CDR3 is built from 17 residues. CDR1 and CDR2 (germline): SGHAT, FQNNGV. J was trimmed by 6 bases and V by 8 bases; bases with no gene match: 18.

This rearrangement joins TRBV7-9 to TRBJ2-7; 9 bases align to TRBD1. Germline CDR1 and CDR2: SEHNR and FQNEAQ (reference sequence). The length of the CDR3 is 13 residues. With 5 bases clipped from V and 4 bases from J, the junction kept 3 bases outside the gene matches. The CDR3 sequence is CASSPGTGYEQYF. The CDR3 bases are TGTGCCAGCAGCCCCGGGACAGGGTACGAGCAGTACTTC.

V and J are TRBV6-5 and TRBJ2-7, with 9 bases matching TRBD1. J gave up 4 bases and V 6 bases, and 4 bases lay outside the gene matches. The germline V gene encodes CDR1 MNHEY and CDR2 SVGAGI. This CDR3 spans 13 amino acids. The CDR3 region has the DNA TGTGCCAGCAGGGACAGGGGTTTGTACGAGCAGTACTTC. Translating it yields CASRDRGLYEQYF.

This chain links TRBV28 with TRBJ2-7; 11 bases match TRBD1. Germline V gives CDR1 MDHEN, CDR2 SYDVKM. V lost 4 bases to trimming and J lost 1 base; unmatched junction nucleotides: 3. This CDR3 has 15 amino acids. CDR3 sequence reads: CASSSRDRGSYEQYV. The CDR3 nucleotides read TGTGCCAGCAGTTCCCGGGACAGGGGGTCCTACGAGCAGTACGTC.

The CDR3 nucleotides are TGTGCCAGCAGCTTCGGGACAGGGACCTACGAGCAGTACTTC. Protein: CASSFGTGTYEQYF. This chain uses TRBV11-1 with TRBJ2-7; 9 bases agree with TRBD1. This CDR3 is built from 14 residues. The V gene's germline CDR1 is SGHAT and CDR2 FQDESV (reference sequence). V lost 3 bases, J lost 2 bases, and 2 bases stayed unmatched.

This sequence joins TRBV15 and TRBJ1-2; D not resolved. CDR3 size: 14 residues. V gave up 1 base and J gave up 2 bases, with 8 bases separating them. Germline loops: CDR1 LNHNV, CDR2 YYDKDF (reference sequence). The DNA for the CDR3 is TGTGCCACCAGCAGAGGGGGAGCCAACTATGGCTACACCTTC. This encodes CATSRGGANYGYTF.

The V call is TRBV29-1, the J call TRBJ1-3, with 9 nucleotides matching TRBD1. Germline V gene sequence: CDR1 SQVTM, CDR2 ANQGSEA. V dropped 5 bases and J dropped 2; count of bases not matched to a gene: 10. The CDR3 consists of 16 residues. In DNA form, the CDR3 reads TGCAGCGTTACCGTTCGGACAGGGGCGGCTGGAAACACCATATATTTT. Translating it yields CSVTVRTGAAGNTIYF.

Comments on this clone: One end of the junction is discordant with germline, which a read error may explain. The chain employs TRBV20-1 and TRBJ1-2; TRBD1 agrees at 7 bases. This CDR3 has 10 residues. Germline lookup yields CDR1 DFQATT and CDR2 SNEGSKA (reference sequence). DNA for the CDR3: TGCAGTGCTCGGGTCGGGACAGCTCTTTTC. Residues: CSARVGTALF.

The V gene is TRBV9, the J gene TRBJ2-7, with TRBD1 matching 7 bases. This CDR3 comprises 14 residues. Germline CDR1 SGDLS, CDR2 YYNGEE. The V segment lost 0 bases and the J segment 5 bases; nucleotides outside the gene matches: 5. Here the CDR3 DNA reads TGTGCCAGCAGCGTAGAGGGGGCGGGCAACGAGCAGTACTTC. Translating it yields CASSVEGAGNEQYF.

This chain joins TRBV5-4 and TRBJ2-7, with TRBD2 matching over 8 bases. V gave up 0 bases and J gave up 3 bases; unmatched junction bases: 8. In germline, CDR1 is SGHNT, CDR2 YYREEE (reference sequence). This CDR3 contains 16 residues. For the CDR3, the DNA is TGTGCCAGCAGCTTGGCCCGGGGCGGGGGGATCTACGAGCAGTACGTC. Its translation: CASSLARGGGIYEQYV.

The chain links TRBV6-6 to TRBJ1-5; no reliable D call. The germline V and J ends were trimmed by 2 bases and 1 base, with 3 bases remaining between them. From germline, CDR1 is MNHNY and CDR2 SVGAGI (reference sequence). This CDR3 region has 13 residues. The CDR3 nucleotides read TGTGCCAGCAGTTACGGCAGCAATCAGCCCCAGCATTTT. It translates to CASSYGSNQPQHF.

V is TRBV27 and J is TRBJ1-2; a weak D match, TRBD1 (6 bases). With 8 bases removed from V and 0 bases from J, the gap between germline ends came to 16 bases. Germline V CDR1 and CDR2: MNHEY, SMNVEV (reference sequence). The CDR3 is 15 amino acids. This CDR3 is CASSPQGRANYGYTF. Written as DNA, the CDR3 is TGTGCCAGCTCCCCACAGGGCAGGGCTAACTATGGCTACACCTTC.

The V and J genes are TRBV7-8 and TRBJ1-1; 10 bases match TRBD1. There are 15 residues in the CDR3. J gave up 5 bases and V 5 bases, and 8 bases lay outside the gene matches. Per germline, CDR1 SGHVS and CDR2 FQNEAQ. This CDR3 reads CASSVRQGAGTEAFF. CDR3 nucleotides: TGTGCCAGCAGCGTCCGACAGGGGGCCGGGACTGAAGCTTTCTTT.

The chain couples TRBV5-6 to TRBJ1-5; D is unresolved. V gave up 0 bases and J gave up 1 base, with 8 bases separating them. Germline V CDR1 and CDR2: SGHDT, YYEEEE. The CDR3 sequence is 15 residues long. The CDR3 DNA reads as TGTGCCAGCAGCTTGGGGGCAGGAAGCAATCAGCCCCAGCATTTT. This gives the protein CASSLGAGSNQPQHF.

The chain has TRBV30 and TRBJ1-1, with D tentatively TRBD1 (6 bases). The CDR3 is 14 residues long. The ends were cut back, 7 bases at V and 8 bases at J, with 23 bases in the middle. CDR1 GTSNPN and CDR2 SVGIG come from the germline V gene (reference sequence). The CDR3 DNA follows: TGTGCCTCATTACCCCAGGGGATGAGGTGGGAAGCTTTCTTT. Its translation: CASLPQGMRWEAFF.

V and J are TRBV27 and TRBJ1-2; 7 bases map to TRBD1. Germline CDR1 is MNHEY and CDR2 is SMNVEV (reference sequence). The V gene end was trimmed by 2 bases and the J gene end by 6 bases; junction bases not matched to a gene: 6. The CDR3 loop spans 14 amino acids. CDR3 nucleotides: TGTGCCAGCAGTTTAAGTGGCAGGGGGGATGGCTACACCTTC. As protein: CASSLSGRGDGYTF.

The chain carries TRBV9 and TRBJ2-7; possibly TRBD2 for D (6 bases). This CDR3 is built from 13 residues. CDR1 SGDLS and CDR2 YYNGEE come from the germline V gene. V gave up 4 bases and J gave up 3 bases, with 11 bases separating them. CDR3 in DNA: TGTGCCAGCAGCACCCGACTAGACTACGAGCAGTACTTC. It specifies CASSTRLDYEQYF.

The chain employs TRBV28 and TRBJ1-5, with TRBD1 as a possible D gene (6 bases). The CDR3 runs 14 residues. Trimming stripped 6 bases from V and 5 bases from J, with 14 bases between. The germline V gene has CDR1 MDHEN and CDR2 SYDVKM. The CDR3 DNA sequence: TGTGCCAGCAGCTTAAAACAGGGAGATCAGCCCCAGCATTTT. Its protein product is CASSLKQGDQPQHF.

The chain links TRBV19 to TRBJ1-2; 7 nucleotides agree with TRBD1. Germline CDR1 is LNHDA and CDR2 is SQIVND (reference sequence). CDR3 length: 14 amino acids. J was trimmed by 3 bases and V by 4 bases; bases with no gene match: 5. The CDR3 DNA reads TGTGCCAGTAGTAGCCCCGGGACAGACTATGGCTACACCTTC. This sequence encodes CASSSPGTDYGYTF.

This chain uses TRBV18 with TRBJ2-7; D remains ambiguous. The CDR3 consists of 13 residues. The V gene's germline CDR1 is KGHSH and CDR2 LQKENI. V was shortened by 4 bases and J by 3 bases, with 10 bases between the two germline ends. CDR3 nucleotides: TGTGCCAGCTCACTACAAAGACTCTACGAGCAGTACGTC. Its translation is CASSLQRLYEQYV.